These 10 T cell receptor beta chains were all obtained from the same sample, sequenced in a study of blood T cell repertoires in COVID-19. Assay: immunoSEQ multiplex PCR; the TCRdb copy retains only in-frame clones and omits some. The repertoire includes over 120,000 clones, 77% of them detected once, and approximately 9% sits in the top ten. Specimen: peripheral blood. These receptors originate from a woman in her forties or fifties with active or convalescent COVID-19.

CDR3 amino acids: CASSRTSGSYEQFF. CDR3 DNA sequence: TGTGCCAGCAGTCGGACTAGCGGGAGCTACGAGCAGTTCTTC. This chain links TRBV28 with TRBJ2-1; 13 bases fit TRBD2. Trimming at V came to 5 bases and at J to 10 bases, leaving 5 bases not matched to a gene. The CDR3 has 14 amino acids. Per the germline V gene, CDR1 is MDHEN and CDR2 is SYDVKM.

The rearrangement joins TRBV9 to TRBJ2-7; 7 bases fit TRBD1. Germline-derived CDR1 and CDR2 are SGDLS and YYNGEE. This CDR3 spans 14 amino acids. The junction had 11 bases not matched to a gene; V was cut back by 5 bases and J by 6 bases. The DNA for the CDR3 is TGTGCCAGCAGTGGGGCCACAGGGGTCCGCGAGCAGTACTTC. Translating it yields CASSGATGVREQYF.

The chain combines TRBV28 with TRBJ1-4; D is unresolved. CDR3 length: 16 amino acids. The V end lost 6 bases, the J end lost 5 bases, and 19 bases lay between the germline ends. CDR1 MDHEN and CDR2 SYDVKM come from the germline V gene. In DNA, the CDR3 is TGTGCCAGCAGCACCGTTATGGGCCTCCGAAATGAAAAACTGTTTTTT. This translates into CASSTVMGLRNEKLFF.

The chain combines TRBV19 with TRBJ1-2; weak D call: TRBD1 (5 bases). This CDR3 is built from 14 residues. CDR1 is LNHDA, CDR2 SQIVND, per germline (reference sequence). V was shortened by 3 bases and J by 6 bases, with 14 bases between the two germline ends. The DNA of the CDR3 is TGTGCCAGTAGTATTACGGCAGGGATCCATGGCTACACCTTC. It specifies CASSITAGIHGYTF.

The chain is built from TRBV28 and TRBJ1-2; 7 bases line up with TRBD1. Germline V gives CDR1 MDHEN, CDR2 SYDVKM. J lost 6 bases, V lost 3 bases, and 13 bases had no gene match. The CDR3 has 16 residues. This CDR3 reads CASSFLGQDPRDGYTF. CDR3 DNA sequence: TGTGCCAGCAGTTTCCTTGGACAGGACCCCCGGGATGGCTACACCTTC.

This chain connects TRBV11-1 to TRBJ1-2; TRBD1 is a possible D gene (6 bases). The V end lost 5 bases, the J end lost 4 bases, and 17 bases lay between the germline ends. CDR3 size: 15 residues. Germline V lookup: CDR1 SGHAT, CDR2 FQDESV (reference sequence). DNA of the CDR3: TGTGCCAGCAGCCGTCAGGGACACCTTAGCTATGGCTACACCTTC. As protein: CASSRQGHLSYGYTF.

This chain joins TRBV27 and TRBJ2-7; TRBD1 matches at 9 bases. CDR3 length: 16 residues. Germline-derived CDR1 and CDR2 are MNHEY and SMNVEV (reference sequence). V shed 4 bases and J 2 bases; nucleotides not matched to a gene: 9. This CDR3 is CASSSLTGGRPYEQYF. As DNA, the CDR3 is TGTGCCAGCAGTTCCTTAACAGGGGGCCGACCCTACGAGCAGTACTTC.

This chain links TRBV7-3 with TRBJ1-6; perhaps TRBD1 as D (6 bases). Between the trimmed V and J ends, which lost 6 bases and 7 bases, there was a span of 19 bases. Germline loops: CDR1 SGHTA, CDR2 FQGTGA. This CDR3 has 16 amino acids. CDR3 DNA sequence: TGTGCCAGCAGATCCCGTGGGCAGGGGAACAATTCACCCCTCCACTTT. It translates to CASRSRGQGNNSPLHF.

The rearrangement joins TRBV11-2 to TRBJ1-2; D is unclear. CDR1 SGHAT and CDR2 FQNNGV come from the germline V gene. Trimming pared 0 bases from V and 2 bases from J, leaving 10 bases between. This CDR3 has 15 residues. CDR3 amino acids: CASSLDPSRNYGYTF. CDR3 DNA: TGTGCCAGCAGCTTAGATCCGAGCCGGAACTATGGCTACACCTTC.

V usage is TRBV20-1 and J usage is TRBJ1-2; D not certain. Trimming took 3 bases from V and 2 from J, leaving 10 bases between them. The CDR3 loop spans 13 amino acids. Germline V gives CDR1 DFQATT, CDR2 SNEGSKA (reference sequence). The CDR3 nucleotides are TGCAGTGCTAGTGTTAGTCCAAACTATGGCTACACCTTC. Encoded protein: CSASVSPNYGYTF.